The 7 T cell receptor beta chains listed next were all sequenced from one sample in a study of cytomegalovirus exposure and HLA in healthy donors (dated by TCRdb to about 2017). Libraries were built with the immunoSEQ multiplex PCR assay. For the multiplex PCR, a mixture combining 60 forward primers for TCR Vbeta segments and 13 reverse primers for TCR Jbeta segments was used. The clones in this table, taken by TCRdb from immuneACCESS, are in-frame only. Not every clone is retained; where verified, under half of the shortfall comes from an unresolved V gene, and the cause of the rest is unknown. Recorded for this sample are more than 80,000 clones; under 75% of them occurred a single time. The leading ten clones occupy 2% to 2.5% of the sample. Sequencing used PBMCs. The receptors shown here come from a human donor in good health.

This clone was seen a few times. The V call is TRBV5-5, the J call TRBJ1-1; D is ambiguous. Germline CDR1 and CDR2: SGHKS and YYEKEE (reference sequence). V was cut by 0 bases and J by 5 bases, with 8 bases left in between. This CDR3 has 13 amino acids. The CDR3 protein is CASSLVPGTEAFF. For the CDR3, the DNA is TGTGCCAGCAGCTTGGTCCCGGGGACTGAAGCTTTCTTT.

This rearrangement joins TRBV27 to TRBJ1-1; 8 nucleotides line up with TRBD1. The germline gives CDR1 MNHEY, CDR2 SMNVEV (reference sequence). The junction had 4 bases not matched to a gene; V was cut back by 6 bases and J by 4 bases. The CDR3 consists of 13 residues. The CDR3 nucleotides read TGTGCCAGCAGGGACAGGGTGAGCACTGAAGCTTTCTTT. Protein: CASRDRVSTEAFF.

V and J are TRBV7-2 and TRBJ1-1; 7 bases match TRBD1. The CDR3 runs to 16 residues. The germline gives CDR1 SGHTA, CDR2 FQGNSA. The J segment lost 11 bases and the V segment lost 0 bases, leaving 15 bases of the junction unmatched. CDR3 in amino acids: CASSLAFRGQLLRAFF. In DNA, the CDR3 is TGTGCCAGCAGCTTAGCGTTTAGGGGGCAGCTCTTGAGGGCTTTCTTT.

The chain joins TRBV29-1 to TRBJ1-2; D unresolved. V was shortened by 0 bases and J by 8 bases, with 16 bases between the two germline ends. The CDR3 consists of 14 residues. Germline V gene lookup returns CDR1 SQVTM and CDR2 ANQGSEA. The CDR3 DNA sequence: TGCAGCGTTGAAGAAATCGGCGGGGTTGGGGGCTACACCTTC. Residues: CSVEEIGGVGGYTF. Full variable domain (outside the CDR3, taken from reference TRBV29-1 and TRBJ1-2): SAVISQKPSRDICQRGTSLTIQCQVDSQVTMMFWYRQQPGQSLTLIATANQGSEATYESGFVIDKFPISRPNLTFSTLTVSNMSPEDSSIYLCSVEEIGGVGGYTFGSGTRLTVV.

This chain links TRBV27 with TRBJ2-1; 14 bases agree with TRBD2. The CDR3 consists of 19 residues. The germline V gene encodes CDR1 MNHEY and CDR2 SMNVEV (reference sequence). Trimming cost V 0 bases and J 3 bases; bases outside gene matches: 7. The CDR3 reads CASSLSPRLAGGFYNEQFF. CDR3 nucleotide sequence: TGTGCCAGCAGTTTATCGCCTAGACTAGCGGGGGGGTTCTACAATGAGCAGTTCTTC.

The V gene is TRBV6-6, the J gene TRBJ2-1, with 8 positions matching TRBD1. Germline CDR1 and CDR2: MNHNY and SVGAGI (reference sequence). This CDR3 is 16 amino acids long. V lost 5 bases and J lost 1; bases outside the gene matches: 7. The CDR3 DNA follows: TGTGCCAGCAGTCTCCGGACAGGGTGGTCCTACAATGAGCAGTTCTTC. Translated: CASSLRTGWSYNEQFF.

This chain connects TRBV5-1 to TRBJ1-2; D is perhaps TRBD1 (5 bases). The V gene's germline CDR1 is SGHRS and CDR2 YFSETQ. V was shortened by 4 bases and J by 4 bases, with 8 bases between the two germline ends. The CDR3 is 12 residues long. The CDR3 DNA sequence: TGCGCCAGCAGCACCGACAGCTATGGCTACACCTTC. Translating gives CASSTDSYGYTF.